These 27 T cell receptor beta chains share one sample of origin, sequenced in a study of technical replicates of blood from a handful of donors. The protocol was immunoSEQ multiplex PCR, while the TCRdb copy is restricted to in-frame clones and leaves out a portion. Of 55,000 to 70,000 clones in the sample, about nine tenths were seen once. The material sequenced was PBMCs. These receptors came from a human donor in good health. Some clones in this sample may be carry-over from other donors' samples.

This chain joins TRBV11-2 and TRBJ2-3; D unresolved. Per the germline V gene, CDR1 is SGHAT and CDR2 is FQNNGV. The CDR3 spans 15 residues. Deletions cut 1 base from V and 2 bases from J, with 10 bases between. Written as DNA, the CDR3 is TGTGCCAGCAGCTTAGGTGGCATCCACACAGATACGCAGTATTTT. Translated, it gives CASSLGGIHTDTQYF. The whole variable domain, filled in from reference TRBV11-2 and TRBJ2-3, reads EAGVAQSPRYKIIEKRQSVAFWCNPISGHATLYWYQQILGQGPKLLIQFQNNGVVDDSQLPKDRFSAERLKGVDSTLKIQPAKLEDSAVYLCASSLGGIHTDTQYFGPGTRLTVL.

V is TRBV2 and J is TRBJ2-3; unclear D gene. V was cut by 3 bases and J by 1 base, with 14 bases left in between. Looked up from germline, CDR1 is SNHLY and CDR2 is FYNNEI. The CDR3 loop spans 16 amino acids. DNA for the CDR3: TGTGCCAGCAGTGAGGGCACGTTGCCGGGCACAGATACGCAGTATTTT. Amino acid sequence: CASSEGTLPGTDTQYF.

The chain is built from TRBV5-8 and TRBJ2-5, with a possible D match to TRBD1 (5 bases). The germline gives CDR1 SGHTS, CDR2 YDEGEE. Trimming removed 1 base from V and 7 bases from J, with 17 bases in between. The CDR3 is made up of 15 amino acids. The CDR3 here is CASSLSRGHTGTQYF. In nucleotides, the CDR3 is TGTGCCAGCAGCTTGAGTCGTGGGCATACAGGGACCCAGTACTTC.

This clone occurred once. The chain couples TRBV7-9 to TRBJ1-2; TRBD1 matches 7 bases. Germline-derived CDR1 and CDR2 are SEHNR and FQNEAQ (reference sequence). The CDR3 runs 15 residues. V lost 2 bases, J lost 3 bases, and 6 bases stayed unmatched. The CDR3 here is CASSLHTTGHYGYTF. In nucleotides, the CDR3 is TGTGCCAGCAGCTTACACACGACAGGGCACTATGGCTACACCTTC.

This chain joins TRBV6-4 and TRBJ2-5, with TRBD2 identical over 7 bases. The CDR3 totals 13 residues. Germline loops: CDR1 MRHNA, CDR2 SNTAGT. The V segment lost 2 bases and the J segment 4 bases; nucleotides outside the gene matches: 1. The DNA for the CDR3 is TGTGCCAGCAGTGACGTAGCGGGAGAGACCCAGTACTTC. It is translated as CASSDVAGETQYF.

The chain joins TRBV6-1 to TRBJ2-3; perhaps TRBD2 as D (5 bases). Germline CDR1 MNHNS, CDR2 SASEGT. V lost 8 bases and J lost 4, with 13 bases in between. The CDR3 consists of 13 residues. CDR3 sequence: CASDKRDADTQYF. CDR3 coding DNA: TGTGCCAGCGATAAGAGGGATGCAGATACGCAGTATTTT.

This chain uses TRBV2 with TRBJ1-1; D is possibly TRBD1 (5 bases). Trimming removed 3 bases at V and 9 bases at J, with 8 bases between. The CDR3 totals 11 residues. Germline CDR1 reads SNHLY; CDR2 reads FYNNEI. CDR3 bases: TGTGCCAGCAGTGATCAGGGAAAAGCTTTCTTT. Translation: CASSDQGKAFF.

The chain couples TRBV5-1 to TRBJ2-2; D not certain. V lost 1 base, J lost 4 bases, and 8 bases lay in between. Germline-derived CDR1 and CDR2 are SGHRS and YFSETQ. The CDR3 runs to 14 residues. The CDR3 sequence is CASSLRQATGELFF. In DNA, the CDR3 is TGCGCCAGCAGCTTGCGGCAGGCCACCGGGGAGCTGTTTTTT.

The rearrangement links TRBV4-1 to TRBJ1-2, with 7 bases identical to TRBD1. CDR1 and CDR2 (germline): MGHRA, YSYEKL. CDR3 length: 18 residues. The junction had 15 bases not matched to a gene; V was cut back by 1 base and J by 4 bases. The chain's CDR3 is CASSQAPPGTATFYGYTF. The CDR3 DNA sequence: TGCGCCAGCAGCCAAGCCCCCCCCGGGACAGCTACTTTCTATGGCTACACCTTC.

This clone is a singleton in its sample. The chain is built from TRBV7-8 and TRBJ1-4; the D gene is possibly TRBD1 (6 bases). The V and J ends lost 5 bases and 8 bases respectively, with 18 bases between them. Germline assignment: CDR1 SGHVS and CDR2 FQNEAQ. This CDR3 is built from 15 residues. The CDR3 here is CASSPGRWTAEKLFF. In DNA, the CDR3 is TGTGCCAGCAGCCCAGGACGTTGGACAGCCGAAAAACTGTTTTTT.

The rearrangement joins TRBV28 to TRBJ1-2; 10 bases are shared with TRBD1. V lost 0 bases and J lost 4; bases outside the gene matches: 2. This CDR3 is built from 15 residues. Germline CDR1 MDHEN, CDR2 SYDVKM. The CDR3 nucleotides are TGTGCCAGCAGTTTATGGACAGGGGGCACCTATGGCTACACCTTC. Amino acids: CASSLWTGGTYGYTF.

About this clone: One junction end does not reproduce the germline sequence, and a read error may be involved. The rearrangement joins TRBV5-1 to TRBJ2-1; 7 bases fit TRBD2. The CDR3 is 14 amino acids. Germline V gives CDR1 SGHRS, CDR2 YFSETQ. CDR3 protein: CASTLSVPGLPSIF. In nucleotides, the CDR3 is TGCGCCAGCACCCTTTCGGTTCCGGGACTACCCTCAATCTTC.

The chain's CDR3 is CASSWRTGGRQNEQFF. CDR3 bases: TGTGCCAGCAGCTGGCGGACAGGGGGTAGACAAAATGAGCAGTTCTTC. The chain links TRBV5-5 to TRBJ2-1; 10 bases map to TRBD1. The CDR3 length is 16 residues. Germline V gene data show CDR1 as SGHKS and CDR2 as YYEKEE (reference sequence). V lost 3 bases and J lost 7; bases outside the gene matches: 10.

The chain couples TRBV29-1 to TRBJ1-1; possibly TRBD1 for D (5 bases). The CDR3 extends over 13 amino acids. Trimming cost V 4 bases and J 11 bases, with 20 bases left between them. Germline values: CDR1 SQVTM, CDR2 ANQGSEA. CDR3 protein: CSVAERGKERAFF. DNA for the CDR3: TGCAGCGTTGCGGAGCGGGGGAAGGAGCGGGCTTTCTTT.

This chain joins TRBV6-5 and TRBJ2-2; D is undetermined. CDR1 is MNHEY and CDR2 is SVGAGI in the germline V gene. The V gene lost 2 bases and the J gene lost 5 bases, with 6 bases spanning the gap. The CDR3 length is 13 residues. This chain's CDR3 is CASSYPRTGELFF. The CDR3, as DNA: TGTGCCAGCAGTTACCCCAGAACCGGGGAGCTGTTTTTT.

This clone was seen once. The chain combines TRBV19 with TRBJ1-1; 7 bases map to TRBD1. The germline gives CDR1 LNHDA, CDR2 SQIVND (reference sequence). The CDR3 covers 16 residues. Trimming at V came to 1 base and at J to 1 base, leaving 6 bases not matched to a gene. The CDR3 bases are TGTGCCAGTAGTATAGGAGTCAGGGGGACGAACACTGAAGCTTTCTTT. This translates into CASSIGVRGTNTEAFF.

The J gene is TRBJ2-1, the V gene TRBV4-3; D is unclear. This CDR3 contains 16 residues. The germline gives CDR1 LGHNA, CDR2 YSLEER. V dropped 3 bases and J dropped 4 bases, with 16 bases sitting between them. The CDR3 reads CASSHHYLSDYNEQFF. The CDR3 nucleotides are TGCGCCAGCAGCCACCACTATCTCTCGGATTACAATGAGCAGTTCTTC.

This clone was counted a few times. The chain carries TRBV6-1 and TRBJ2-7; D may be TRBD2 (5 bases). The length of the CDR3 is 14 residues. CDR1 and CDR2 from the germline V gene are MNHNS and SASEGT. V was clipped by 1 base and J by 6 bases, with 13 bases between them. The CDR3 DNA follows: TGTGCCAGCAGTGAAGGTAACGGGGTGGTCGAGCAGTACTTC. It is translated as CASSEGNGVVEQYF.

This chain joins TRBV5-4 and TRBJ1-5; the match to TRBD1 covers 7 bases. CDR1 is SGHNT, CDR2 YYREEE, per germline (reference sequence). J was trimmed by 4 bases and V by 0 bases; bases with no gene match: 4. CDR3 length: 15 amino acids. CDR3 bases: TGTGCCAGCAGCTTGGATGGGACAGAAAATCAGCCCCAGCATTTT. As protein: CASSLDGTENQPQHF. The variable domain in full, with the rest retrieved from reference TRBV5-4 and TRBJ1-5, is ETGVTQSPTHLIKTRGQQVTLRCSSQSGHNTVSWYQQALGQGPQFIFQYYREEENGRGNFPPRFSGLQFPNYSSELNVNALELDDSALYLCASSLDGTENQPQHFGDGTRLSIL.

This chain links TRBV11-3 with TRBJ2-1, with 12 bases that match TRBD2. V trimming: 0 bases; J trimming: 7 bases; junction bases outside the gene matches: 4. Germline V gives CDR1 SGHNT, CDR2 YENEEA. This CDR3 region has 16 residues. The CDR3 nucleotides read TGTGCCAGCAGCTTAGAACTAGCGGGAGGTAAAAATGAGCAGTTCTTC. Translating it yields CASSLELAGGKNEQFF.

A single count supports this clone. This chain uses TRBV7-8 with TRBJ2-7; TRBD2 is a possible D gene (5 bases). The CDR3 spans 15 residues. The germline V gene encodes CDR1 SGHVS and CDR2 FQNEAQ. V gave up 1 base and J gave up 7 bases, with 17 bases separating them. CDR3 bases: TGTGCCAGCAGCTTAGAGAGGACTCAAATGGGGGAGCAGTACTTC. It codes for CASSLERTQMGEQYF.

The chain combines TRBV5-1 with TRBJ2-2; 8 bases are shared with TRBD1. Germline V lookup: CDR1 SGHRS, CDR2 YFSETQ. The ends lost 9 bases at V and 1 base at J; junction bases unmatched: 5. The CDR3 loop spans 14 amino acids. As DNA, the CDR3 is TGCGCCACCCAGGGGGCACGGAACACCGGGGAGCTGTTTTTT. Protein sequence: CATQGARNTGELFF.

The rearrangement links TRBV19 to TRBJ1-2; D perhaps matches TRBD1 (5 bases). Germline V gene data show CDR1 as LNHDA and CDR2 as SQIVND (reference sequence). With 5 bases removed from V and 2 bases from J, the gap between germline ends came to 12 bases. The CDR3 extends over 14 amino acids. Written as DNA, the CDR3 is TGTGCCAGTAGTGAGGACACCCAGAACTATGGCTACACCTTC. It translates to CASSEDTQNYGYTF.

Comments on this clone: Sequence at one end of the junction differs from germline and may be a read error. V is TRBV6-6 and J is TRBJ1-2; D ambiguous. Germline CDR1 MNHNY, CDR2 SVGAGI (reference sequence). This CDR3 spans 14 amino acids. CDR3 sequence (DNA): TGTGCCAGCATAGATTCTGGGCTGACCTATGACTACACCTTC. This gives the protein CASIDSGLTYDYTF.

This rearrangement joins TRBV5-1 to TRBJ2-5, with D perhaps TRBD2 (6 bases). The CDR3 is 13 residues long. The ends were cut back, 0 bases at V and 8 bases at J, with 11 bases in the middle. The germline V gene has CDR1 SGHRS and CDR2 YFSETQ. The CDR3 region has the DNA TGCGCCAGCAGCTTGGGGGACTTCAAAACCCAGTACTTC. It specifies CASSLGDFKTQYF.

This sequence joins TRBV5-1 and TRBJ1-4; D is possibly TRBD1 (5 bases). This CDR3 has 14 residues. V was cut by 1 base and J by 5 bases, with 9 bases left in between. The germline V gene has CDR1 SGHRS and CDR2 YFSETQ. In nucleotides, the CDR3 is TGCGCCAGCAGCTTGACAGGATGGAATGAAAAACTGTTTTTT. Amino acid sequence: CASSLTGWNEKLFF.

J is TRBJ2-3 and V is TRBV5-1, with D uncertain. The germline V gene encodes CDR1 SGHRS and CDR2 YFSETQ. The CDR3 runs to 12 residues. The V end was cut by 4 bases, the J end by 0 bases, with 3 bases between. CDR3: CASSQSTDTQYF. Here the CDR3 DNA reads TGCGCCAGCAGCCAGAGCACAGATACGCAGTATTTT.